These 28 T cell receptor beta chains were sequenced from one sample in a study of control samples from healthy donors and cancer patients. Here immunoSEQ multiplex PCR was the method, and the copy in TCRdb shows in-frame clones only, minus some. The profile shows over 150,000 clones, roughly 94% of them singletons. Input material: PBMCs. The origin of the receptors is a man aged 55 to 70 with colorectal cancer.

This chain uses TRBV7-6 with TRBJ2-1; 8 positions match TRBD2. Per the germline V gene, CDR1 is SGHVS and CDR2 is FNYEAQ. This CDR3 is built from 15 residues. The J segment lost 2 bases and the V segment lost 5 bases, leaving 5 bases of the junction unmatched. The CDR3 sequence: CASSPRGGPYNEQFF. CDR3 DNA: TGTGCCAGCAGCCCTCGGGGGGGGCCCTACAATGAGCAGTTCTTC.

The table lists this clone with a few counts. The CDR3 nucleotides are TGTGCCAGCAGCTTAGGCCCGGGAGGGGCCAACGTCCTGACTTTC. Translated, it gives CASSLGPGGANVLTF. The chain links TRBV11-2 to TRBJ2-6; a possible D gene is TRBD2 (5 bases). CDR1 and CDR2 (germline): SGHAT, FQNNGV. There are 15 residues in the CDR3. Trimming cost V 1 base and J 4 bases, with 8 bases left between them.

The rearrangement joins TRBV5-1 to TRBJ1-5; D ambiguous. Germline-derived CDR1 and CDR2 are SGHRS and YFSETQ. Trimming left V 2 bases short and J 4 bases short, with 7 bases between. The CDR3 spans 13 residues. CDR3 protein: CASSFGFNQPQHF. DNA of the CDR3: TGCGCCAGCAGCTTTGGGTTTAATCAGCCCCAGCATTTT.

This clone has only one observation. V gene TRBV27 combines with J gene TRBJ1-5; no firm D call. CDR3 size: 15 residues. Germline lookup yields CDR1 MNHEY and CDR2 SMNVEV (reference sequence). The V gene lost 5 bases and the J gene lost 0 bases, with 11 bases spanning the gap. CDR3 residues: CASSQTSISNQPQHF. The CDR3 DNA reads as TGTGCCAGCAGTCAGACCTCGATTAGCAATCAGCCCCAGCATTTT.

This chain links TRBV27 with TRBJ2-4; possible D gene TRBD1, 6 bases. CDR1 and CDR2 (germline): MNHEY, SMNVEV (reference sequence). The CDR3 is made up of 17 amino acids. Trimming left V 5 bases short and J 0 bases short, with 17 bases between. The DNA of the CDR3 is TGTGCCAGCAGTATCACCGGGACATTCTTAGCCAAAAACATTCAGTACTTC. This codes for CASSITGTFLAKNIQYF.

The chain has TRBV7-9 and TRBJ2-1, with 9 bases that match TRBD2. Per germline, CDR1 SEHNR and CDR2 FQNEAQ (reference sequence). J gave up 0 bases and V 6 bases, and 0 bases lay outside the gene matches. CDR3 size: 14 residues. The CDR3 loop reads CASSSGSSYNEQFF. DNA for the CDR3: TGTGCCAGCAGTAGCGGGAGCTCCTACAATGAGCAGTTCTTC. Full variable domain (outside the CDR3, taken from reference TRBV7-9 and TRBJ2-1): DTGVSQNPRHKITKRGQNVTFRCDPISEHNRLYWYRQTLGQGPEFLTYFQNEAQLEKSRLLSDRFSAERPKGSFSTLEIQRTEQGDSAMYLCASSSGSSYNEQFFGPGTRLTVL.

The CDR3 region has the DNA TGTGCCAGCAGTTTATGGACGGGCACAGATACGCAGTATTTT. As protein: CASSLWTGTDTQYF. V usage is TRBV27 and J usage is TRBJ2-3, with D unresolved. The CDR3 sequence is 14 residues long. Germline loops: CDR1 MNHEY, CDR2 SMNVEV (reference sequence). Deletions cut 1 base from V and 1 base from J, with 6 bases between.

The V gene is TRBV25-1, the J gene TRBJ1-6; D gene uncertain. Germline CDR1 reads MGHDK; CDR2 reads SYGVNS. CDR3 length: 14 residues. V was clipped by 0 bases and J by 9 bases, with 9 bases between them. CDR3 in DNA: TGTGCCAGCAGTGAATATGGGTTGGCTTCACCCCTCCACTTT. This gives the protein CASSEYGLASPLHF.

V and J are TRBV4-1 and TRBJ2-5; 11 nucleotides line up with TRBD2. From germline, CDR1 is MGHRA and CDR2 YSYEKL. Trimming removed 1 base from V and 1 base from J; junction bases left unmatched: 5. The CDR3 spans 17 residues. The CDR3 DNA follows: TGCGCCAGCAGCCAAGTTGCTAGCGGGGGGACCCAAGAGACCCAGTACTTC. Translated: CASSQVASGGTQETQYF.

V and J are TRBV5-1 and TRBJ2-1; 11 nucleotides align to TRBD2. V was pared by 0 bases and J by 12 bases, with 8 bases of the junction left unmatched. This CDR3 comprises 15 residues. CDR1 is SGHRS and CDR2 is YFSETQ in the germline V gene. The CDR3 coding sequence is TGCGCCAGCAGCTTGGGCCCTACTAGCGGGGGACCGCAGTTCTTC. It encodes CASSLGPTSGGPQFF.

The chain joins TRBV4-2 to TRBJ2-7; 7 bases agree with TRBD1. CDR1 LGHNA and CDR2 YNFKEQ come from the germline V gene. The CDR3 sequence is 14 residues long. J gave up 2 bases and V 1 base, and 2 bases lay outside the gene matches. This chain's CDR3 is CASSQGDSPYEQYF. In DNA form, the CDR3 reads TGTGCCAGCAGCCAAGGGGACAGCCCCTACGAGCAGTACTTC.

The chain couples TRBV5-1 to TRBJ1-4, with TRBD1 identical over 10 bases. Trimming at V came to 0 bases and at J to 7 bases, leaving 6 bases not matched to a gene. Germline values: CDR1 SGHRS, CDR2 YFSETQ. CDR3 length: 16 amino acids. CDR3 amino acids: CASSLGQGARSEKLFF. The CDR3 region has the DNA TGCGCCAGCAGCTTGGGACAGGGGGCGCGCAGTGAAAAACTGTTTTTT.

This clone was seen once. The rearrangement links TRBV21-1 to TRBJ1-2; the table's D gene call, TRBD1, was not cross checked with the DNA. TRBV21-1 is a pseudogene segment. The CDR3 contains 18 residues. DNA of the CDR3: TGTGCCAGCAGCGAACCGGGACAGGGAGTCGTAGAAAACTATGGCTACACCTTC. It specifies CASSEPGQGVVENYGYTF.

The genes are TRBV7-2 and TRBJ1-2, with D perhaps TRBD1 (6 bases). Trimming took 5 bases from V and 4 from J, leaving 17 bases between them. The germline gives CDR1 SGHTA, CDR2 FQGNSA. CDR3 length: 15 amino acids. In nucleotides, the CDR3 is TGTGCCAGCAGCCATCCTCCCCGGGGGCTCTATGGCTACACCTTC. Amino acid sequence: CASSHPPRGLYGYTF.

This chain links TRBV25-1 with TRBJ1-5; D is unclear. The CDR3 consists of 14 residues. CDR1 and CDR2 from the germline V gene are MGHDK and SYGVNS. The V and J ends lost 3 bases and 1 base respectively, with 7 bases between them. CDR3 sequence: CASSDLGSNQPQHF. CDR3 bases: TGTGCCAGCAGTGACCTAGGGAGCAATCAGCCCCAGCATTTT. The entire variable domain, with the rest obtained from reference TRBV25-1 and TRBJ1-5, is as follows: EADIYQTPRYLVIGTGKKITLECSQTMGHDKMYWYQQDPGMELHLIHYSYGVNSTEKGDLSSESTVSRIRTEHFPLTLESARPSHTSQYLCASSDLGSNQPQHFGDGTRLSIL.

The V call is TRBV7-9, the J call TRBJ2-3; TRBD1 is a possible D gene (5 bases). Trimming shortened V by 5 bases and J by 2 bases, and 14 bases separated the two germline ends. CDR3 length equals 15 residues. Germline V CDR1 and CDR2: SEHNR, FQNEAQ (reference sequence). The CDR3 reads CASSTLVGPTDTQYF. The CDR3 region has the DNA TGTGCCAGCAGCACCCTGGTGGGGCCCACAGATACGCAGTATTTT.

The gene calls are TRBV5-1 and TRBJ2-2; 12 positions match TRBD1. The CDR3 spans 16 residues. V trimming: 2 bases; J trimming: 7 bases; junction bases outside the gene matches: 6. Germline CDR1 SGHRS, CDR2 YFSETQ. The CDR3 DNA follows: TGCGCCAGCAGCTTCACCGGGACAGGGGGCGGCGGGGAGCTGTTTTTT. Amino acids: CASSFTGTGGGGELFF.

J is TRBJ2-3 and V is TRBV30; possible D gene TRBD2, 7 bases. The CDR3 totals 16 residues. Germline V lookup: CDR1 GTSNPN, CDR2 SVGIG (reference sequence). V shed 1 base and J shed 4 bases, with 18 bases lying between them. CDR3 coding DNA: TGTGCCTGGAGTGGGGTCGGGCGGGGGCAGCCAGATACGCAGTATTTT. Protein: CAWSGVGRGQPDTQYF.

This rearrangement joins TRBV27 to TRBJ1-1; 12 bases fit TRBD1. The V gene's germline CDR1 is MNHEY and CDR2 SMNVEV (reference sequence). Trimming cost V 6 bases and J 4 bases; bases outside gene matches: 9. This CDR3 comprises 16 residues. CDR3 coding DNA: TGTGCCAGCAGCAGGGGACAGGGGGCGATCAGCACTGAAGCTTTCTTT. This codes for CASSRGQGAISTEAFF.

The gene calls are TRBV5-1 and TRBJ2-5; tentatively, D is TRBD1 (5 bases). With 0 bases removed from V and 1 base from J, the gap between germline ends came to 7 bases. The CDR3 runs 14 residues. CDR1 is SGHRS, CDR2 YFSETQ, per germline. The CDR3 spells CASSLGQPQETQYF. The CDR3 DNA sequence: TGCGCCAGCAGCTTGGGACAGCCCCAAGAGACCCAGTACTTC.

The chain combines TRBV7-2 with TRBJ2-2, with 8 bases matching TRBD1. This CDR3 spans 16 amino acids. The V gene end was trimmed by 3 bases and the J gene end by 6 bases; junction bases not matched to a gene: 9. CDR1 and CDR2 from the germline V gene are SGHTA and FQGNSA. The CDR3 region has the DNA TGTGCCAGCAGCTTCGGACAGGGTGTCGGTCCCGGGGAGCTGTTTTTT. It encodes CASSFGQGVGPGELFF.

This chain links TRBV6-5 with TRBJ2-7; D is unresolved. V shed 0 bases and J shed 3 bases, with 12 bases lying between them. CDR1 and CDR2 from the germline V gene are MNHEY and SVGAGI. CDR3 size: 15 residues. The CDR3 region has the DNA TGTGCCAGCAGTTACTCGAGGCAGCCTTTCTACGAGCAGTACTTC. Translation gives CASSYSRQPFYEQYF.

The rearrangement links TRBV4-1 to TRBJ1-6; maybe TRBD1 (6 bases). CDR1 and CDR2 (germline): MGHRA, YSYEKL. The CDR3 has 15 amino acids. Trimming took 4 bases from V and 7 from J, leaving 14 bases between them. The CDR3 spells CASSPGEGQNSPLHF. Written as DNA, the CDR3 is TGCGCCAGCAGCCCTGGGGAGGGACAAAATTCACCCCTCCACTTT.

The chain couples TRBV19 to TRBJ1-1; D is uncertain. Per germline, CDR1 LNHDA and CDR2 SQIVND (reference sequence). Trimming removed 6 bases at V and 1 base at J, with 9 bases between. The CDR3 covers 13 residues. CDR3 nucleotide sequence: TGTGCCAGTAGCTCTACACCGAACACTGAAGCTTTCTTT. Translating gives CASSSTPNTEAFF. The full variable domain, its missing parts supplied by reference TRBV19 and TRBJ1-1, is DGGITQSPKYLFRKEGQNVTLSCEQNLNHDAMYWYRQDPGQGLRLIYYSQIVNDFQKGDIAEGYSVSREKKESFPLTVTSAQKNPTAFYLCASSSTPNTEAFFGQGTRLTVV.

The chain is built from TRBV5-5 and TRBJ2-7; weak D call: TRBD2 (6 bases). V gave up 0 bases and J gave up 6 bases, with 16 bases separating them. The CDR3 has 15 amino acids. Germline CDR1 and CDR2: SGHKS and YYEKEE (reference sequence). DNA of the CDR3: TGTGCCAGCAGCTTGGCTTTTGCGGGACCTAGCGAGCAGTACTTC. Translated: CASSLAFAGPSEQYF.

V and J are TRBV2 and TRBJ1-1; TRBD1 agrees at 12 bases. Per the germline V gene, CDR1 is SNHLY and CDR2 is FYNNEI. Trimming took 6 bases from V and 0 from J; bases not matched to a gene: 2. This CDR3 contains 15 residues. The CDR3 loop is CASSRDRGLNTEAFF. CDR3 in DNA: TGTGCCAGCAGCCGGGACAGGGGGCTGAACACTGAAGCTTTCTTT.

In DNA form, the CDR3 reads TGTGCCAGCAGTCCAACTAGCGGGTTCTCTTTCACCGGGGAGCTGTTTTTT. This translates into CASSPTSGFSFTGELFF. The chain employs TRBV5-8 and TRBJ2-2, with 9 bases lining up with TRBD2. Germline CDR1 and CDR2: SGHTS and YDEGEE. Unmatched junction bases numbered 12, after V lost 5 bases and J lost 4 bases. This CDR3 region has 17 residues.

The chain couples TRBV29-1 to TRBJ2-5; D remains ambiguous. This CDR3 has 10 amino acids. Germline V gene lookup returns CDR1 SQVTM and CDR2 ANQGSEA. The germline V and J ends were trimmed by 7 bases and 2 bases, with 5 bases remaining between them. The CDR3 protein is CSAKQETQYF. DNA of the CDR3: TGCAGCGCCAAACAAGAGACCCAGTACTTC. The variable domain in full, with the rest retrieved from reference TRBV29-1 and TRBJ2-5, is SAVISQKPSRDICQRGTSLTIQCQVDSQVTMMFWYRQQPGQSLTLIATANQGSEATYESGFVIDKFPISRPNLTFSTLTVSNMSPEDSSIYLCSAKQETQYFGPGTRLLVL.